Given below is one TCR beta chain in context. Its antigen is currently not known. This record belongs to a study of cytomegalovirus exposure and HLA in healthy donors (dated by TCRdb to about 2017). For context, the study as a whole: In an earlier analysis of 587 of the donors, 276 Gb of sequence data and approximately 120 million unique TCR beta sequences from roughly 200 million T cells were reported. An early release that covered several hundred HLA-typed donors contained around 300 gigabases of sequencing data and tens of millions of unique TCR sequences. Among the roughly 400 genotyped donors, around 81% belonged to the genetic ancestry cluster associated with self-reported Caucasian donors. The study aimed to test whether signatures of past pathogen exposure could be identified by cataloging public T cell receptors. The T cell repertoires of roughly 660 subjects were profiled by immunosequencing and related to cytomegalovirus serostatus. Besides the first cohort of under 700 subjects, a separate validation cohort made up of 120 or so different subjects was used. To predict cytomegalovirus infection status, the study brought together high-throughput TCR immunosequencing, statistical association of individual TCRs with disease status, and machine learning. A later analysis re-analyzed previously published TCR beta repertoires from approximately 700 donors and added high-resolution HLA genotyping to study TCR occurrence patterns. In the later analysis, no new phenotypic data were used to find candidate immune exposures; instead, reliance was placed on TCR beta sequences and their occurrence across donors. To decide whether each TCR beta V gene segment behaved as functional or pseudogenic, an earlier analysis of some 580 of the donors relied on high-throughput TCR beta sequencing. Donor age, sex, ethnicity and CMV serostatus were collected together with the repertoire data. Genome-wide SNP genotypes for about 65% of the 666 donors were used in a later genetic analysis, which treated that subset as a discovery cohort. Every repertoire in the discovery cohort had been generated on one and the same sequencing platform. Both class I and class II loci were covered by HLA typing, at four-digit resolution. The number of donors typed differed by locus, with roughly 629-640 for A, B, C, DRB1 and DQB1, 522 for DQA1, 600 to 610 for DPA1, and under 490 for DPB1. About five DR-DQ haplotypes were treated as single units for association and clustering because of strong linkage in the cohort. Across under 500 genotyped donors of the cohort, an average of about 250,000 unique TCR beta nucleotide sequences per donor were sequenced, and approximately 19% of those sequences were non-productive. General findings and caveats noted by the study authors: The classifier was reported to diagnose cytomegalovirus status with high specificity and sensitivity in both the original and validation cohorts. In vitro tests confirmed that a few of the cytomegalovirus-associated TCR beta chains recognize cytomegalovirus antigens. The presence/absence analyses assumed that sequencing depth was roughly uniform across donors, and that assumption may not be true. In the study, about 150 TCR beta chains were listed as associated with cytomegalovirus. A cluster of highly shared sequence variants was judged likely to be a technical artifact of the sequencing pipeline. A later genetic analysis associated a missense DCLRE1C variant with V-gene and J-gene trimming of TCR beta chains, and an independent cohort replicated the association. A later analysis found that most CMV-associated TCR beta chains appeared HLA-restricted, with HLA associations seemingly driven largely by CMV exposure. A further reported finding was that TCR beta sequences accurately predicted the HLA-A and HLA-B alleles for most subjects in the first cohort. Because HLA typing was missing for some donors at each locus, association tests included only the typed subset. Because counts were too low, under 20 rarely observed V segments, including chromosome 9 orphons, were left out of the earlier analysis of about 500 of the donors. It was suggested by the authors that the approach could potentially be generalized to other disease states and immunological phenotypes. In an earlier analysis of fewer than 750 of the donors, most TCR beta V segments were observed in productive rearrangements about 87% or about 30% of the time, broadly matching IMGT annotations. This cohort had only TCR beta chains sequenced, and the lack of alpha or paired-chain data limited which features could be detected. According to a later analysis, TCR association rates differed among HLA loci, with DRB1 alleles showing the most associated TCRs and HLA-C alleles showing the fewest. Immune exposure information for the cohort was limited to CMV serostatus. A later genetic analysis reported fewer N-insertions in productive TCRs among donors in an Asian-associated ancestry cluster than the approximately 700-donor mean. Linkage disequilibrium might explain the correlated functional status among segregating V segments, but an unknown experimental factor could not be excluded. In a later analysis, several top co-occurrence clusters were reported to appear linked to parvovirus B19, influenza, CMV and Epstein-Barr virus. The 87-base-pair reads could not distinguish some IMGT-functional V segments, including TRBV6-2 and TRBV6-3, so those segments were excluded. Specific HLA alleles were associated with 15,000 to 20,000 TCR beta sequences at a false discovery rate of 0.05 in a later analysis. Across donors, most TCR sequences were observed very rarely, whereas some public TCRs were present in many individuals. In a later analysis, HLA-associated TCR beta chains were found to be more clonally expanded and to have lower generation probabilities than equally common non-associated chains. Assigning TCR associations to individual alleles was difficult when HLA alleles, especially DR and DQ, strongly co-occurred.

The germline V gene supplies CDR1 LGHNA and CDR2 YSLEER. Including the terminal cysteine and phenylalanine, the CDR3 comprises 14 residues. Only CDR3 DNA remains: 42 bases, in frame from the first base. V loses 0 bases at its end and J loses 9 bases; junction bases beyond the gene matches: 5. The cohort was made up of 650 to 700 healthy bone marrow donors. At the time of sampling, all cohort members were nominally healthy, though unrecorded immune exposures were likely present. The donor tested CMV seronegative, placing the donor among the 350 to 400 seronegative members of the cohort. A peripheral blood sample was collected from each donor, and TCR beta sequencing was performed on peripheral blood mononuclear cells. The Qiagen DNeasy Blood Extraction Kit was used to extract genomic DNA from the blood cell samples. The library was made by the immunoSEQ multiplex PCR assay. The multiplex PCR relied on a mix of 60 forward primers for TCR Vbeta segments and 13 reverse primers for TCR Jbeta segments. Amplification of the CDR3 region of rearranged TCR beta genes was performed with a multiplex PCR assay on genomic DNA. The Illumina HiSeq System was used to sequence the amplified TCR beta libraries as 87-base-pair reads. As for how the authors treated the data: A later analysis tallied around 87 million unique TCR beta chains across the roughly 610 repertoires, and some 10 million of those chains were shared by two or more donors. To remove PCR and sequencing errors, raw reads were error-corrected and collapsed into unique sequences using a nearest-neighbor algorithm that merged closely related sequences. V, D and J gene segments were assigned by aligning CDR3 sequences to IMGT reference sequences. For a sequence to be retained, a match of at least six nucleotides to both a V gene segment and a J gene segment was required. A rearrangement was called productive if the CDR3 had no stop codons and remained in frame with V and J, and every other rearrangement was called non-productive. CDR3 was defined according to IMGT convention as the region running from the second conserved V-encoded cysteine to the conserved J-encoded phenylalanine. Sequences without an unambiguous match to a single V gene segment were excluded from the earlier analysis of almost 600 of the donors. An earlier analysis of about 590 of the donors classified V segments as functional when productive rearrangements were above 56.7% and as segregating when the standard deviation between donors was above 5%. A statistical classification framework was built for diagnosing cytomegalovirus status from the catalog of TCR beta chain sequences. In a later analysis, V and J genes were assigned by comparing TCR nucleotide sequences against IMGT/GENE-DB human TR gene sequences. In a later analysis, CDR3 sequences and most-parsimonious VDJ recombination scenarios were assigned using the TCRdist pipeline. A later analysis defined each TCR beta chain by its CDR3 amino acid sequence plus V-gene family, and excluded reads lacking a unique V-gene family. In a later analysis, some 600 highly shared, low-generation-probability nucleotide sequences were removed to address suspected cross-contamination and a sequencing artifact. In a later analysis, a clonal expansion index for each public chain was calculated from normalized within-repertoire ranks of inferred template counts. In a later analysis, generation probabilities were computed with a VDJ recombination model fitted to out-of-frame rearrangements, and the resulting probabilities were checked against IGoR. A later analysis scored TCR-TCR, TCR-HLA and TCR-CMV co-occurrence with hypergeometric tests, applying a repertoire-size bias correction to TCR pairs. False discovery rates were estimated in a later analysis by permuting HLA or CMV assignments 20 times. A later analysis grouped co-occurring TCRs with DBSCAN, adding TCRdist sequence similarity when clustering within HLA-allele-positive subsets. For co-occurrence clustering, repertoires with fewer than 30,000 or more than 120,000 public chains were excluded, along with five or six repertoires with anomalous nucleotide sharing. In its TCRdb copy, this immuneACCESS table keeps in-frame sequences only and misses some clones. Where compared with another copy, unresolved V genes explain less than half of these, and the others have no known cause. V and J calls and clone size are copied from that table; D and trimming were computed from the DNA. The sample table records about 42,000 clones. In total, the top ten clones hold 1% to 1.5% of the sample.

The receptor was derived from a man aged 25 to 40 in good health and CMV-seronegative. Material: PBMCs. The chain couples TRBV4-3 to TRBJ1-1; TRBD1 lines up with 9 middle nucleotides. The DNA sequence follows: TGCGCCAGCAGCCAAGATAGGGGGACAGGGAAAGCTTTCTTT. Translated, this gives CASSQDRGTGKAFF.